The 23 T cell receptor beta chains presented below share a single source sample, sequenced in a study of shared clonotypes between healthy human individuals. TCRdb's copy holds only in-frame clones and misses some; the assay was immunoSEQ multiplex PCR. Among 2 million to 2.5 million clones, 90% to 97% were seen once, and the ten largest hold about 0.13%. Sequenced sample: naive CD4+ T cells sorted from blood. Indicated subset: CD45RA+ positively selected. The receptors were sampled from a man between 18 and 35 years old in good health.

This clone was seen a few times. The J gene is TRBJ1-5, the V gene TRBV5-4; D call uncertain. The CDR3 loop spans 14 amino acids. The germline V and J ends were trimmed by 0 bases and 2 bases, with 6 bases remaining between them. Germline CDR1 reads SGHNT; CDR2 reads YYREEE (reference sequence). CDR3 DNA sequence: TGTGCCAGCAGCTTGGACGGGGGCAATCAGCCCCAGCATTTT. Translating gives CASSLDGGNQPQHF. The variable domain in full, with the rest retrieved from reference TRBV5-4 and TRBJ1-5, is ETGVTQSPTHLIKTRGQQVTLRCSSQSGHNTVSWYQQALGQGPQFIFQYYREEENGRGNFPPRFSGLQFPNYSSELNVNALELDDSALYLCASSLDGGNQPQHFGDGTRLSIL.

V is TRBV6-5 and J is TRBJ2-7; 7 bases fit TRBD2. CDR3 size: 14 residues. V shed 8 bases and J 2 bases; nucleotides not matched to a gene: 9. Per germline, CDR1 MNHEY and CDR2 SVGAGI. The chain's CDR3 is CASEGRGRTYEQYF. For the CDR3, the DNA is TGTGCCAGCGAGGGGCGGGGGAGAACCTACGAGCAGTACTTC.

The genes are TRBV28 and TRBJ1-1; D gene unclear. The CDR3 loop spans 12 amino acids. Trimming took 4 bases from V and 7 from J, leaving 10 bases between them. Germline loops: CDR1 MDHEN, CDR2 SYDVKM. CDR3 sequence (DNA): TGTGCCAGCAGTTACCGGGGTAGTGAAGCTTTCTTT. This translates into CASSYRGSEAFF. The full variable domain, its missing parts supplied by reference TRBV28 and TRBJ1-1, is DVKVTQSSRYLVKRTGEKVFLECVQDMDHENMFWYRQDPGLGLRLIYFSYDVKMKEKGDIPEGYSVSREKKERFSLILESASTNQTSMYLCASSYRGSEAFFGQGTRLTVV.

This clone was counted only a few times. The rearrangement links TRBV7-9 to TRBJ1-2, with D unclear. Germline CDR1 reads SEHNR; CDR2 reads FQNEAQ (reference sequence). V was shortened by 5 bases and J by 7 bases, with 11 bases between the two germline ends. The CDR3 consists of 12 residues. CDR3 DNA sequence: TGTGCCAGCAGCCCCGCTCCGGGTGGCTACACCTTC. Translating gives CASSPAPGGYTF.

CDR3 residues: CASSHPPSSYEQYF. The CDR3 DNA reads as TGTGCCAGCAGCCACCCGCCAAGCTCCTACGAGCAGTACTTC. The chain couples TRBV5-8 to TRBJ2-7; no reliable D call. Per the germline V gene, CDR1 is SGHTS and CDR2 is YDEGEE. The germline V and J ends were trimmed by 4 bases and 0 bases, with 11 bases remaining between them. The CDR3 sequence is 14 residues long.

DNA for the CDR3: TGCGCCAGCAGCACCAGCCCTGGAAACACCATATATTTT. It yields the protein CASSTSPGNTIYF. The chain couples TRBV5-1 to TRBJ1-3; no firm D call. The V gene's germline CDR1 is SGHRS and CDR2 YFSETQ. This CDR3 has 13 residues. V lost 4 bases and J 2 bases, leaving 7 bases between the germline ends.

The chain carries TRBV7-9 and TRBJ2-3; 9 nucleotides align to TRBD2. The germline gives CDR1 SEHNR, CDR2 FQNEAQ (reference sequence). The CDR3 runs to 15 residues. Trimming removed 0 bases from V and 10 bases from J; junction bases left unmatched: 8. CDR3 in DNA: TGTGCCAGCAGCTTAGCTACCGGGACTAGCCCCCCGCAGTATTTT. It yields the protein CASSLATGTSPPQYF.

This clone is a singleton in its sample. V usage is TRBV2 and J usage is TRBJ2-7; 9 bases match TRBD1. Germline-derived CDR1 and CDR2 are SNHLY and FYNNEI. V trimming: 6 bases; J trimming: 1 base; junction bases outside the gene matches: 4. The CDR3 consists of 14 residues. This CDR3 is CASSTGGASYEQYF. The CDR3 DNA reads as TGTGCCAGCAGCACAGGGGGCGCTTCCTACGAGCAGTACTTC. The whole variable domain, remainder taken from reference TRBV2 and TRBJ2-7, is EPEVTQTPSHQVTQMGQEVILRCVPISNHLYFYWYRQILGQKVEFLVSFYNNEISEKSEIFDDQFSVERPDGSNFTLKIRSTKLEDSAMYFCASSTGGASYEQYFGPGTRLTVT.

This clone was counted once. This rearrangement joins TRBV7-2 to TRBJ2-1; 8 bases map to TRBD2. The CDR3 runs to 13 residues. Trimming removed 4 bases from V and 5 bases from J; junction bases left unmatched: 1. The germline CDR1 and CDR2 sequences are SGHTA and FQGNSA. CDR3 in amino acids: CASSSGGNNEQFF. CDR3 DNA sequence: TGTGCCAGCAGCTCGGGAGGGAACAATGAGCAGTTCTTC.

V usage is TRBV7-8 and J usage is TRBJ2-7; D gene unclear. The V and J ends lost 1 base and 2 bases respectively, with 9 bases between them. CDR1 is SGHVS and CDR2 is FQNEAQ in the germline V gene. CDR3 size: 14 residues. CDR3 bases: TGTGCCAGCAGCTTAGTGTGGGATACCTACGAGCAGTACTTC. It translates to CASSLVWDTYEQYF.

The V gene is TRBV4-2, the J gene TRBJ1-2; D remains unclear. The ends were cut back, 1 base at V and 3 bases at J, with 9 bases in the middle. The CDR3 has 14 amino acids. Germline V CDR1 and CDR2: LGHNA, YNFKEQ. CDR3: CASSQAEQYYGYTF. The CDR3 DNA is TGTGCCAGCAGCCAAGCAGAACAGTACTATGGCTACACCTTC.

This clone was found a few times. The V and J genes are TRBV6-5 and TRBJ2-5, with a tentative D call TRBD1 (6 bases). The CDR3 runs 15 residues. V was clipped by 7 bases and J by 9 bases, with 24 bases between them. CDR1 is MNHEY and CDR2 is SVGAGI in the germline V gene. The CDR3 loop is CASNEPPQGWVAQYF. Here the CDR3 DNA reads TGTGCCAGCAACGAGCCGCCCCAGGGGTGGGTGGCCCAGTACTTC.

For this clone: The sample contains more than one DNA sequence encoding this CDR3. This sequence joins TRBV5-1 and TRBJ2-3; 9 bases are a match to TRBD1. Germline CDR1 SGHRS, CDR2 YFSETQ. The CDR3 totals 15 residues. The V segment lost 3 bases and the J segment 1 base; nucleotides outside the gene matches: 3. The CDR3, as DNA: TGCGCCAGCAGCTCGACAGGGGGTGGCACAGATACGCAGTATTTT. Protein product: CASSSTGGGTDTQYF.

The V call is TRBV7-9, the J call TRBJ1-4; 7 bases are shared with TRBD1. The CDR3 extends over 14 amino acids. V was pared by 1 base and J by 8 bases, with 4 bases of the junction left unmatched. Germline CDR1 SEHNR, CDR2 FQNEAQ (reference sequence). The DNA of the CDR3 is TGTGCCAGCAGCTTAGACAGGGGATTCGAAAAACTGTTTTTT. It specifies CASSLDRGFEKLFF.

The gene calls are TRBV5-1 and TRBJ2-7; D gene ambiguous. The CDR3 contains 14 residues. V gave up 0 bases and J gave up 0 bases, with 7 bases separating them. Looked up from germline, CDR1 is SGHRS and CDR2 is YFSETQ. The CDR3: CASSLEAPSYEQYF. In nucleotides, the CDR3 is TGCGCCAGCAGCTTGGAAGCCCCCTCCTACGAGCAGTACTTC. Drawing the rest from reference TRBV5-1 and TRBJ2-7, the complete variable domain is KAGVTQTPRYLIKTRGQQVTLSCSPISGHRSVSWYQQTPGQGLQFLFEYFSETQRNKGNFPGRFSGRQFSNSRSEMNVSTLELGDSALYLCASSLEAPSYEQYFGPGTRLTVT.

V gene TRBV6-6 combines with J gene TRBJ1-1; D unresolved. Germline V gene sequence: CDR1 MNHNY, CDR2 SVGAGI (reference sequence). The length of the CDR3 is 13 residues. V lost 7 bases and J lost 0, with 9 bases in between. CDR3 DNA: TGTGCCAGCACCTTACCGATGAACACTGAAGCTTTCTTT. Translation: CASTLPMNTEAFF.

The chain recombines TRBV27 with TRBJ1-4; D is unresolved. With 3 bases removed from V and 2 bases from J, the gap between germline ends came to 7 bases. The length of the CDR3 is 14 residues. Germline V CDR1 and CDR2: MNHEY, SMNVEV (reference sequence). CDR3 protein: CASSFGQTNEKLFF. DNA of the CDR3: TGTGCCAGCAGTTTTGGCCAGACTAATGAAAAACTGTTTTTT. The variable domain in full, completed from reference TRBV27 and TRBJ1-4, reads EAQVTQNPRYLITVTGKKLTVTCSQNMNHEYMSWYRQDPGLGLRQIYYSMNVEVTDKGDVPEGYKVSRKEKRNFPLILESPSPNQTSLYFCASSFGQTNEKLFFGSGTQLSVL.

Only one count was recorded for this clone. The rearrangement joins TRBV27 to TRBJ1-3; tentatively, D is TRBD1 (5 bases). The V gene lost 4 bases and the J gene lost 4 bases, with 8 bases spanning the gap. The CDR3 spans 13 residues. Germline CDR1 and CDR2: MNHEY and SMNVEV (reference sequence). CDR3 nucleotides: TGTGCCAGCAGTTACCGGGGCGGAAACACCATATATTTT. Residues: CASSYRGGNTIYF.

The chain couples TRBV27 to TRBJ1-1; D may be TRBD1 (5 bases). The ends were cut back, 8 bases at V and 4 bases at J, with 17 bases in the middle. The germline V gene has CDR1 MNHEY and CDR2 SMNVEV (reference sequence). The CDR3 runs 14 residues. CDR3 nucleotides: TGTGCCAGCGTCCGGGCCTTGGGGGGCACTGAAGCTTTCTTT. Its translation is CASVRALGGTEAFF.

This chain connects TRBV5-4 to TRBJ1-1; 7 bases are a match to TRBD1. With 1 base clipped from V and 8 bases from J, the junction kept 5 bases outside the gene matches. This CDR3 region has 13 residues. The germline V gene encodes CDR1 SGHNT and CDR2 YYREEE (reference sequence). CDR3 sequence reads: CASSLSRGHEAFF. In DNA form, the CDR3 reads TGTGCCAGCAGCTTGAGTAGGGGGCACGAAGCTTTCTTT. Looking up the rest from reference TRBV5-4 and TRBJ1-1 gives the full variable domain: ETGVTQSPTHLIKTRGQQVTLRCSSQSGHNTVSWYQQALGQGPQFIFQYYREEENGRGNFPPRFSGLQFPNYSSELNVNALELDDSALYLCASSLSRGHEAFFGQGTRLTVV.

The chain is built from TRBV6-6 and TRBJ1-3; the D is unclear. The CDR3 consists of 13 residues. CDR1 MNHNY and CDR2 SVGAGI come from the germline V gene (reference sequence). Trimming took off 6 bases at V and 6 bases at J, with 12 bases between the two ends. CDR3 loop: CASRPARENTIYF. As DNA, the CDR3 is TGTGCCAGCAGGCCCGCAAGGGAAAACACCATATATTTT.

The chain is built from TRBV10-3 and TRBJ2-3; TRBD1 aligns across 8 bases. The CDR3 runs to 15 residues. The trim removed 6 bases at V and 4 bases at J, leaving 9 bases unmatched. Looked up from germline, CDR1 is ENHRY and CDR2 is SYGVKD. The CDR3 nucleotides read TGTGCCATCAGAAAAGGACAGGGTCAGGCAGATACGCAGTATTTT. Amino acids: CAIRKGQGQADTQYF.

This clone was seen just once. The gene calls are TRBV2 and TRBJ1-1; D unresolved. Germline V gene sequence: CDR1 SNHLY, CDR2 FYNNEI. There are 13 residues in the CDR3. V was clipped by 7 bases and J by 1 base, with 10 bases between them. In DNA form, the CDR3 reads TGTGCCAGCACCCCAACAGAGAACACTGAAGCTTTCTTT. As protein: CASTPTENTEAFF.